These T cell receptor beta chains were read from a single sample in a study of Tregs in tolerant kidney transplant recipients. Sequencing used immunoSEQ multiplex PCR; TCRdb keeps in-frame clones, though not all of them. This sample has around 50,000 clones, with around 90% found just once. This specimen consisted of CD8+ T cells from blood (PBMCs), obtained 24 months after the transplant. Source of these receptors: a human patient who received a combined kidney and bone marrow transplant. Some T cells may arise from the graft donor. The CDR3 runs from the conserved cysteine through the conserved F or W. The order of the fields is V gene, CDR3 protein.

TRBV21-1	CASSRPKPKLTGATEAFF
TRBV15	CATSRVTGQETQYF
TRBV30	CAWTRENTGELFF
TRBV19	CASHRGEGAFF
TRBV2	CASSEEVVLAGGPKHNEQFF
TRBV30	CAWSVLGRGQADTQYF
TRBV5-6	CASSSPDWSYEQYF
TRBV25-1	CASTSWGGVDNEKLFF
TRBV7-9	CASSPLPQGVSGYTF
TRBV4-3	CASSQARFSYEQYF
TRBV2	CASSEGREKSYEQYF